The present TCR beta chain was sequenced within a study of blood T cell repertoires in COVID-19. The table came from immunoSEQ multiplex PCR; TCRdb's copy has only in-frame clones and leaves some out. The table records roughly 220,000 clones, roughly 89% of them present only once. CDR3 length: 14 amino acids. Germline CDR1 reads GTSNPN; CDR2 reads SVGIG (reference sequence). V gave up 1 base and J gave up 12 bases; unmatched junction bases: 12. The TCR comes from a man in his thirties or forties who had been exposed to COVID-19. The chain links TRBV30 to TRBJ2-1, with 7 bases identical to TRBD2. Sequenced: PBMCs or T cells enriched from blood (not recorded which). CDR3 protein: CAWSDGGGLGWQFF. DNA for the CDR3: TGTGCCTGGAGTGATGGCGGGGGTTTGGGGTGGCAGTTCTTC.